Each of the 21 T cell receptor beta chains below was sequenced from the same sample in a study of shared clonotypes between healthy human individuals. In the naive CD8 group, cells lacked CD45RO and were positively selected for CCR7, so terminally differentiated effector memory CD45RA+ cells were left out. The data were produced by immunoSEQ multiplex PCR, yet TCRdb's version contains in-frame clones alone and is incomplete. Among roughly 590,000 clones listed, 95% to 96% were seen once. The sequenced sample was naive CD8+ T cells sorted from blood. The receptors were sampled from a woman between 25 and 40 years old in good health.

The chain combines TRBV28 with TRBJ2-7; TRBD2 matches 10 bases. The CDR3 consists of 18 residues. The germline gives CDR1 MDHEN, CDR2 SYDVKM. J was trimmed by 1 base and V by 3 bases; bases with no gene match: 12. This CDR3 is CASSLVSGLAGDSYEQYF. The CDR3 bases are TGTGCCAGCAGTTTGGTTAGCGGGCTAGCGGGAGATTCCTACGAGCAGTACTTC.

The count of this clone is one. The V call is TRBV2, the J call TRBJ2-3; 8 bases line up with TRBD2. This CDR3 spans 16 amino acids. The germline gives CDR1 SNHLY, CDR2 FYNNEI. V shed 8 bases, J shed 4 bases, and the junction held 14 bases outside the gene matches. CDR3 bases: TGTGCCAGCGGGGACGAGCGGGAGTCGGTCCCAGATACGCAGTATTTT. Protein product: CASGDERESVPDTQYF. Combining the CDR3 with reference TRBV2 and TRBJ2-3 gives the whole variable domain EPEVTQTPSHQVTQMGQEVILRCVPISNHLYFYWYRQILGQKVEFLVSFYNNEISEKSEIFDDQFSVERPDGSNFTLKIRSTKLEDSAMYFCASGDERESVPDTQYFGPGTRLTVL.

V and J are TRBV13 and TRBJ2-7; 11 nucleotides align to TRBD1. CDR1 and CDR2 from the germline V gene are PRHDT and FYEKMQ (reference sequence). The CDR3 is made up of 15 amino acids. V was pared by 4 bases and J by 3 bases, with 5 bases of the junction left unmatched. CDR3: CASSYRTGGNYEQYF. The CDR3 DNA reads TGTGCCAGCAGCTACAGGACAGGGGGCAACTACGAGCAGTACTTC. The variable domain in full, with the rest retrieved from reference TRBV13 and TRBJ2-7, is AAGVIQSPRHLIKEKRETATLKCYPIPRHDTVYWYQQGPGQDPQFLISFYEKMQSDKGSIPDRFSAQQFSDYHSELNMSSLELGDSALYFCASSYRTGGNYEQYFGPGTRLTVT.

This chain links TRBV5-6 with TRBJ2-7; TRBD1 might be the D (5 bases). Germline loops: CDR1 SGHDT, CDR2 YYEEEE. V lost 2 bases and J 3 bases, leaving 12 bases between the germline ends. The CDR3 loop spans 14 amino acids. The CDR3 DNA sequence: TGTGCCAGCAGCTTTCGAGACAGTATCTACGAGCAGTACTTC. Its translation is CASSFRDSIYEQYF.

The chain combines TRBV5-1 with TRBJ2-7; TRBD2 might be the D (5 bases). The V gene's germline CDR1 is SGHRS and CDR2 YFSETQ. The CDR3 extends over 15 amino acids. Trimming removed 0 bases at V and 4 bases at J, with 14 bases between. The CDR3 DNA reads TGCGCCAGCAGCTTGGGCGAAGGACTCTTGTACGAGCAGTACTTC. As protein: CASSLGEGLLYEQYF.

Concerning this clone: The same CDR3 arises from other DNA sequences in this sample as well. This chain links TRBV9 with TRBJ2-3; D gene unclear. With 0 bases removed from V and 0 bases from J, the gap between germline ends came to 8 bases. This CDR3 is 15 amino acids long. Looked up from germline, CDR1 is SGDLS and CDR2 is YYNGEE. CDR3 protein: CASSVEGSSTDTQYF. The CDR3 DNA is TGTGCCAGCAGCGTAGAGGGCAGTAGCACAGATACGCAGTATTTT.

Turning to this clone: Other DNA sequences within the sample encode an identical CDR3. CDR3 DNA: TGTGCCAGCAGTGAAGAGGGACTAGCGGGAACTAACACCGGGGAGCTGTTTTTT. As protein: CASSEEGLAGTNTGELFF. The V gene is TRBV6-1, the J gene TRBJ2-2, with 13 bases that match TRBD2. The CDR3 spans 18 residues. J was trimmed by 2 bases and V by 1 base; bases with no gene match: 4. The germline V gene encodes CDR1 MNHNS and CDR2 SASEGT.

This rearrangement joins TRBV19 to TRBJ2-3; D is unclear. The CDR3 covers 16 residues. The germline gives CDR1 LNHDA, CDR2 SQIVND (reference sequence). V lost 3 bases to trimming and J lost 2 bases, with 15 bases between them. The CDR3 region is CASSIGVGGYTDTQYF. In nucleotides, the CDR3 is TGTGCCAGTAGTATTGGAGTGGGCGGCTACACAGATACGCAGTATTTT.

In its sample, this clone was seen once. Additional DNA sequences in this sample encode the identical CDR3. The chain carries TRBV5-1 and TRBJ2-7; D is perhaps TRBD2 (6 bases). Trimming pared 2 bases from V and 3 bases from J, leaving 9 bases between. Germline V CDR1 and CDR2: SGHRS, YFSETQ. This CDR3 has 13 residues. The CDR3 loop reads CASSFGGSYEQYF. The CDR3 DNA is TGCGCCAGCAGCTTCGGGGGAAGCTACGAGCAGTACTTC.

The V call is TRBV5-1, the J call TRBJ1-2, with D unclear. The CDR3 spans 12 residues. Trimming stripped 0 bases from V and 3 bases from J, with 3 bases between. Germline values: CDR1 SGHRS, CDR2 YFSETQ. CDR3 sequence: CASSLGDYGYTF. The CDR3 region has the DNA TGCGCCAGCAGCTTGGGGGACTATGGCTACACCTTC.

CDR3 bases: TGTGCCAGCAGTTCTCGGACCAGCGTCGGGACCGATGAGCAGTTCTTC. Its protein product is CASSSRTSVGTDEQFF. This chain uses TRBV27 with TRBJ2-1, with D tentatively TRBD1 or TRBD2 (5 bases each). CDR1 is MNHEY, CDR2 SMNVEV, per germline (reference sequence). The CDR3 runs 16 residues. V was trimmed by 4 bases and J by 8 bases, leaving 21 bases between them.

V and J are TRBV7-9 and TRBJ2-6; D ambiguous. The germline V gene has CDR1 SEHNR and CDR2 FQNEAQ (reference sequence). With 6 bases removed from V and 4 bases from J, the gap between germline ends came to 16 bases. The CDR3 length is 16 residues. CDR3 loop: CASRSPIRSGANVLTF. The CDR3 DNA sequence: TGTGCCAGCAGATCCCCTATAAGGTCCGGGGCCAACGTCCTGACTTTC. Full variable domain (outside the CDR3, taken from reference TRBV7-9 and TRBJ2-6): DTGVSQNPRHKITKRGQNVTFRCDPISEHNRLYWYRQTLGQGPEFLTYFQNEAQLEKSRLLSDRFSAERPKGSFSTLEIQRTEQGDSAMYLCASRSPIRSGANVLTFGAGSRLTVL.

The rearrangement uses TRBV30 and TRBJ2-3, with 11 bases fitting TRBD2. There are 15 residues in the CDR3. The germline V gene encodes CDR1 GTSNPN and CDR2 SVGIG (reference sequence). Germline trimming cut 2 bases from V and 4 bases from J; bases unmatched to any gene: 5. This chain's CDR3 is CAWSLTSGTADTQYF. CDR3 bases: TGTGCCTGGAGTCTGACTAGCGGGACGGCAGATACGCAGTATTTT.

The CDR3 DNA follows: TGCGCCAGCCCCCCTCGGCCATCGAGCAATCAGCCCCAGCATTTT. Its translation: CASPPRPSSNQPQHF. The rearrangement uses TRBV5-1 and TRBJ1-5, with D unclear. Trimming left V 7 bases short and J 1 base short, with 15 bases between. Germline loops: CDR1 SGHRS, CDR2 YFSETQ. CDR3 length equals 15 residues.

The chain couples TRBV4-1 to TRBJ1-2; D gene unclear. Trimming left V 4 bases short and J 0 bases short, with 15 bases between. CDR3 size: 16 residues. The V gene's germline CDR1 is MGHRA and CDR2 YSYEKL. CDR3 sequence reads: CASSPGGAVTNYGYTF. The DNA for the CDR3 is TGCGCCAGCAGCCCAGGAGGCGCGGTAACTAACTATGGCTACACCTTC.

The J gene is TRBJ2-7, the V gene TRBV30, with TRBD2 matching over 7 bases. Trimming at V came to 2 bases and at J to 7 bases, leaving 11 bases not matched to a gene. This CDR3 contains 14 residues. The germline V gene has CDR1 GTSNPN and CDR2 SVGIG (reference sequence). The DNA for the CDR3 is TGTGCCTGGAGTCAAGGGGCGGGAGCGCCTGAGCAGTACTTC. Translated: CAWSQGAGAPEQYF.

The CDR3 DNA is TGTGCCAGCAGTGAAGGGGAAGGGAGAGGCTATGGCTACACCTTC. Translation gives CASSEGEGRGYGYTF. The rearrangement joins TRBV6-1 to TRBJ1-2; D is undetermined. This CDR3 is built from 15 residues. The ends were cut back, 1 base at V and 4 bases at J, with 13 bases in the middle. Germline V gene sequence: CDR1 MNHNS, CDR2 SASEGT.

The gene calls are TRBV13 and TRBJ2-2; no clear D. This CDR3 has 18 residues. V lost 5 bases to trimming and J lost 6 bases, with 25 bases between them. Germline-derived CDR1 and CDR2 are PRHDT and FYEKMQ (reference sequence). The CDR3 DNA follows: TGTGCCAGCAGCCCCGCCCAGCCATCCCCCCTTGGGGCCGGGGAGCTGTTTTTT. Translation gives CASSPAQPSPLGAGELFF.

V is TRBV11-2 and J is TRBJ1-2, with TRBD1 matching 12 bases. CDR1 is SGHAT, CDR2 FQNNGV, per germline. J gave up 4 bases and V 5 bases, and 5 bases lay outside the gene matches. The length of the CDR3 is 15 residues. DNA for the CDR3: TGTGCCAGCAGCCTCCGGGACAGGGGGCTCTATGGCTACACCTTC. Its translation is CASSLRDRGLYGYTF. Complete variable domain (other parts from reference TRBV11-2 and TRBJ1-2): EAGVAQSPRYKIIEKRQSVAFWCNPISGHATLYWYQQILGQGPKLLIQFQNNGVVDDSQLPKDRFSAERLKGVDSTLKIQPAKLEDSAVYLCASSLRDRGLYGYTFGSGTRLTVV.

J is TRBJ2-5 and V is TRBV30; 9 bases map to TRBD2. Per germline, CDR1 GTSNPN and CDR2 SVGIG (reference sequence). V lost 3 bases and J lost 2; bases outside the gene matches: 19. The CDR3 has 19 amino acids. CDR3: CAWRGVSGSFPNQQETQYF. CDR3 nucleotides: TGTGCCTGGAGGGGGGTTAGCGGGAGTTTCCCAAACCAACAAGAGACCCAGTACTTC.

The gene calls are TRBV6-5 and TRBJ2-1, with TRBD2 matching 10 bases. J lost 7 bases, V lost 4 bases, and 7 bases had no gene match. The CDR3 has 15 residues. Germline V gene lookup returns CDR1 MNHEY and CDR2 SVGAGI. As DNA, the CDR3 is TGTGCCAGCAGTTCCCCAGCGGGAGGGGGTAATGAGCAGTTCTTC. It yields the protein CASSSPAGGGNEQFF.